The T cell receptor (beta chain) under discussion was sequenced for a study of PD-L1 blockade in urothelial cancer. The overall study: Investigators checked blood 3 weeks (second dose) and 6 weeks after treatment start.

Measured with immunoSEQ multiplex PCR; TCRdb has only the in-frame clones, and not every one. The repertoire includes 70,000 or so clones, approximately 80% of them detected once, and 4.7% sits in the top ten. The germline V gene has CDR1 SNHLY and CDR2 FYNNEI. Germline trimming cut 4 bases from V and 0 bases from J; bases unmatched to any gene: 14. The CDR3 has 19 residues. Here the sequenced sample was PBMCs, taken around atezolizumab (anti-PD-L1) treatment. This receptor was identified in a man in his 70s with urothelial cancer. The chain is built from TRBV2 and TRBJ2-1; 8 nucleotides line up with TRBD2. CDR3 residues: CASSVGLSSGLSSYNEQFF. The DNA of the CDR3 is TGTGCCAGCAGTGTTGGCTTGTCTAGCGGGCTTAGCTCCTACAATGAGCAGTTCTTC.